Sequencing of this T cell receptor (beta chain) was carried out in a study of early T cells in non-severe SARS-CoV-2 infection. The CDR3 spans 17 residues. Per the germline V gene, CDR1 is LGHNA and CDR2 is YNFKEQ. J lost 2 bases, V lost 1 base, and 2 bases had no gene match. TCRdb recomputed calls from the 5' RACE reads with MiXCR, one row per CDR3 protein. The sample records about 56,000 distinct CDR3 sequences, 10% being singletons. Input material: whole blood. The chain recombines TRBV4-2 with TRBJ2-2; 12 positions match TRBD2. The origin of this receptor is an adult who was a healthcare worker with PCR-confirmed SARS-CoV-2 infection or an uninfected control (not recorded which). In nucleotides, the CDR3 is TGTGCCAGCAGCCAAGGGACTAGCGGGACCAACACCGGGGAGCTGTTTTTT. Translation: CASSQGTSGTNTGELFF.